This is a list of T cell receptor beta chains from one sample in a study of blood T cell repertoires in COVID-19. Repertoires were generated with immunoSEQ multiplex PCR, while TCRdb's copy carries only in-frame clones and drops some. This sample yields 150,000 to 200,000 clones, of which roughly nine tenths are seen a single time; under 2% belongs to the top ten. The source material was peripheral blood. These receptors all come from a man between 18 and 35 years old who had recovered from COVID-19. Both conserved end residues are part of each CDR3. The order of the fields is D gene, clone size, V gene, J gene, CDR3 protein, CDR3 DNA. D genes are given only for firm matches. Some rows have no size entry. The others give once, few or many, or a class for an expanded clone.

d_gene: -
abundance: -
v_gene: TRBV10-1
j_gene: TRBJ2-2
CDR3aa: CASREGIRGEEAGELFF
CDR3nt: TGCGCCAGCAGGGAGGGAATAAGGGGTGAAGAAGCCGGGGAGCTGTTTTTT

d_gene: TRBD1
abundance: -
v_gene: TRBV7-2
j_gene: TRBJ2-5
CDR3aa: CASSLAGTGVETQYF
CDR3nt: TGTGCCAGCAGCTTAGCCGGGACAGGGGTGGAGACCCAGTACTTC

d_gene: TRBD2
abundance: -
v_gene: TRBV6-5
j_gene: TRBJ2-3
CDR3aa: CASSRLLAVTDTQYF
CDR3nt: TGTGCCAGCAGTCGCCTGCTAGCGGTCACAGATACGCAGTATTTT

d_gene: -
abundance: once
v_gene: TRBV6-5
j_gene: TRBJ1-2
CDR3aa: CASSYSKAVTLYGYTF
CDR3nt: TGTGCCAGCAGTTACTCGAAAGCCGTCACCCTCTATGGCTACACCTTC

d_gene: TRBD2
abundance: -
v_gene: TRBV19
j_gene: TRBJ2-1
CDR3aa: CASSWTSGRYEQFF
CDR3nt: TGTGCCAGTAGTTGGACTAGCGGGAGGTATGAGCAGTTCTTC

d_gene: -
abundance: -
v_gene: TRBV5-1
j_gene: TRBJ2-1
CDR3aa: CASSLYGAGEQFF
CDR3nt: TGCGCCAGCAGCTTGTATGGGGCCGGTGAGCAGTTCTTC

d_gene: -
abundance: -
v_gene: TRBV3-1/TRBV3-2
j_gene: TRBJ1-1
CDR3aa: CASSPREGMNTEAFF
CDR3nt: TGTGCCAGCAGCCCTCGGGAGGGGATGAACACTGAAGCTTTCTTT

d_gene: TRBD2
abundance: -
v_gene: TRBV20-1
j_gene: TRBJ2-1
CDR3aa: CSASVSGSSYNEQFF
CDR3nt: TGCAGTGCTAGTGTTAGCGGGAGCTCCTACAATGAGCAGTTCTTC

d_gene: -
abundance: -
v_gene: TRBV7-2
j_gene: TRBJ1-2
CDR3aa: CASSLGARFSNYGYTF
CDR3nt: TGTGCCAGCAGCTTAGGGGCCAGGTTTTCTAACTATGGCTACACCTTC

d_gene: -
abundance: -
v_gene: TRBV29-1
j_gene: TRBJ2-3
CDR3aa: CSVRGLPEASTDTQYF
CDR3nt: TGCAGCGTGAGGGGACTGCCGGAGGCTAGCACAGATACGCAGTATTTT

d_gene: -
abundance: -
v_gene: TRBV5-1
j_gene: TRBJ1-4
CDR3aa: CASSLGSRATNEKLFF
CDR3nt: TGCGCCAGCAGCTTGGGCAGTCGTGCAACTAATGAAAAACTGTTTTTT

d_gene: TRBD1
abundance: -
v_gene: TRBV7-8
j_gene: TRBJ1-2
CDR3aa: CASSLVFVGQAYGYTF
CDR3nt: TGTGCCAGCAGCTTAGTTTTCGTAGGACAGGCCTATGGCTACACCTTC

d_gene: TRBD2
abundance: -
v_gene: TRBV9
j_gene: TRBJ2-7
CDR3aa: CASSGTLASEQYF
CDR3nt: TGTGCCAGCAGCGGAACACTAGCGAGCGAGCAGTACTTC

d_gene: -
abundance: -
v_gene: TRBV5-6
j_gene: TRBJ2-1
CDR3aa: CASSPRDYNEQFF
CDR3nt: TGTGCCAGCAGCCCCCGGGACTACAATGAGCAGTTCTTC